The source of this T cell receptor (beta chain) is a study of blood T cell repertoires in COVID-19. Study overall: Sources were T cells, B-cell-depleted T cells, or PBMCs; the material itself was cDNA or gDNA.

This clone was seen only a few times. In the study's own analysis: The authors estimated nucleated cell counts from reference gene primer amplification. Profiling relied on immunoSEQ multiplex PCR, and the TCRdb table lists in-frame clones only, not all of them. V, J and clone size derive from that table, while D and trimming were established from the DNA sequence. The table has about 250,000 clones, around 83% seen once; the top ten hold roughly 10%. The germline V gene encodes CDR1 SNHLY and CDR2 FYNNEI. This CDR3 is built from 13 residues. Trimming took 7 bases from V and 4 from J, leaving 13 bases between them.

The TCR comes from a man older than 75 with acute or convalescent COVID-19. The chain couples TRBV2 to TRBJ1-2, with D perhaps matching TRBD1 (5 bases). Source material: peripheral blood. In DNA, the CDR3 is TGTGCCAGCATGGAACAGGACGGCTATGGCTACACCTTC. This encodes CASMEQDGYGYTF.